This T cell receptor beta chain stems from a study of vaccination effects on CD4 cells after COVID-19. About this clone: Its antigen is unknown.

Profiled with immunoSEQ multiplex PCR; TCRdb holds only in-frame clones, not every one. The sample records 25,000 to 35,000 clones, around 72% being singletons. General study results and limits: Healthy vaccinees showed cross-reactivity with common cold coronaviruses in only 1 of 255 vaccine-induced clones.

Viral peptide pool expansion of antigen-specific CD4+ T cells preceded sequencing in the ViraFEST assay. After more than 8 days in culture, the CD4+ T cells were isolated. The study found no prior SARS-CoV-2 infection in the vaccine recipients, who tested negative for nucleocapsid antibodies. Some 2 million PBMC were placed in each well, which was supplemented with 10 IU/ml IL-2 and 8.5 to 10 ug/ml peptides. A half-volume exchange with IL-2 medium occurred on days 3 and 7. This CDR3 region has 16 residues. With V trimmed by 6 bases and J by 6 bases, 11 bases remained unmatched. CDR1 is SEHNR, CDR2 FQNEAQ, per germline (reference sequence).

The clonotype comes from a human donor who received a COVID-19 vaccine. The sample was CD4+ T cells from PBMCs cultured with SARS-CoV-2 spike peptides, taken before COVID-19 vaccination. This chain uses TRBV7-9 with TRBJ2-2; 9 nucleotides align to TRBD1. Here the CDR3 DNA reads TGTGCCAGCAGTCCTCCCCGGGACAGGGCTCCCGGGGAGCTGTTTTTT. Its protein product is CASSPPRDRAPGELFF.